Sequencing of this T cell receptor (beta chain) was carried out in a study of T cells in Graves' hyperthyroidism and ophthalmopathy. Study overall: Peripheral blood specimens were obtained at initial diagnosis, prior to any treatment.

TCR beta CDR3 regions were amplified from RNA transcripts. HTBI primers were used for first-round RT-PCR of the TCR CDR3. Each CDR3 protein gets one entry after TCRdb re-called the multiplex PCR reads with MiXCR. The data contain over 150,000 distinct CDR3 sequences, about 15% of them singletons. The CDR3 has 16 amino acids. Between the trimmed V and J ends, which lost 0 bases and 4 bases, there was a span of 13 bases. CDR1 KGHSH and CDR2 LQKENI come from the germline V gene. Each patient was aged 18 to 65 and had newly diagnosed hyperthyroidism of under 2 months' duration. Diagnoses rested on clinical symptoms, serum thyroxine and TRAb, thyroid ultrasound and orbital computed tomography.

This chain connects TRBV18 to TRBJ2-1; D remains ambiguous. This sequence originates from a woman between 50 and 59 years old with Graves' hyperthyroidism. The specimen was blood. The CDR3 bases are TGTGCCAGCTCACCACCGGATAGCCGAAAGTACAATGAGCAGTTCTTC. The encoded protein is CASSPPDSRKYNEQFF.